This T cell receptor (beta chain) is drawn from a study of post-analysis software for immune sequencing data. For the study at large: Relapsing-remitting, secondary progressive and progressive-relapsing multiple sclerosis were all included among the disease courses. Overall study findings and caveats: Compared with controls, patients showed significantly lower normalized Chao1 diversity. F-measure co-clustering was strong for batch-matched samples. When patients were compared with controls, five TRBV segments were more frequent, TRBV5-6, TRBV5-1 and TRBV20-1 among them.

The TCR beta cDNA libraries contained unique molecular identifiers. TCRdb reprocessed the PCR reads with MiXCR, giving one entry per CDR3 protein. Among around 770,000 distinct CDR3 sequences listed, roughly 50% were seen once. Germline assignment: CDR1 MGHDK and CDR2 SYGVNS. The CDR3 runs 13 residues. The ends were cut back, 6 bases at V and 5 bases at J, with 14 bases in the middle. A word on this clonotype: What it binds is not known.

The J gene is TRBJ2-7, the V gene TRBV25-1; D perhaps matches TRBD2 (5 bases). The clonotype comes from a girl between 10 and 17 years old with multiple sclerosis. The sequencing sample was made of blood. DNA of the CDR3: TGTGCCAGCAGAGGACTTGGCATCGACGAGCAGTACTTC. Its translation is CASRGLGIDEQYF.